This T cell receptor beta chain was observed in a study of technical replicates of blood from several donors. Using immunoSEQ multiplex PCR, the repertoire was profiled, and TCRdb retains in-frame clones only, with some absent. In the table there are over 60,000 clones, 85% to 95% of which are singletons. This TCR came from a human donor in good health. Sequenced input: T cells isolated from PBMCs.

The CDR3 sequence: CASSYSIEGANTEAFF. The CDR3 nucleotides read TGTGCCAGCAGTTACTCGATTGAGGGGGCGAACACTGAAGCTTTCTTT. This chain links TRBV6-6 with TRBJ1-1, with TRBD1 identical over 7 bases. The CDR3 loop spans 16 amino acids. The germline gives CDR1 MNHNY, CDR2 SVGAGI (reference sequence). The V and J ends lost 0 bases and 1 base, in that order; junction bases with no gene match: 5.